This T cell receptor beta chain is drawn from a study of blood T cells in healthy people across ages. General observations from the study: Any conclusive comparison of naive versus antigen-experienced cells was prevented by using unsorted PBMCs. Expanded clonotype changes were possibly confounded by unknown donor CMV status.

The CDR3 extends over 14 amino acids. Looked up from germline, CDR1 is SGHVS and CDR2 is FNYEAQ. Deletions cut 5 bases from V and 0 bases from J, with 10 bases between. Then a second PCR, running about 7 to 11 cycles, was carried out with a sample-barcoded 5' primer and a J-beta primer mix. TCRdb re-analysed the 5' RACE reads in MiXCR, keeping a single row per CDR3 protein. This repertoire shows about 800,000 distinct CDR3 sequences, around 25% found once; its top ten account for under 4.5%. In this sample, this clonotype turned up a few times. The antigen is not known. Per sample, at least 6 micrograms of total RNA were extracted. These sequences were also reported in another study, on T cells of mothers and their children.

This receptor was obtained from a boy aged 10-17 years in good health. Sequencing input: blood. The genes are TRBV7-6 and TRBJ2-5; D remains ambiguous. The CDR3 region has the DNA TGTGCCAGCAGCCCCTCCCTGTACCAAGAGACCCAGTACTTC. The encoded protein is CASSPSLYQETQYF. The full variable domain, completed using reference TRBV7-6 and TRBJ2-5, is GAGVSQSPRYKVTKRGQDVALRCDPISGHVSLYWYRQALGQGPEFLTYFNYEAQQDKSGLPNDRFSAERPEGSISTLTIQRTEQRDSAMYRCASSPSLYQETQYFGPGTRLLVL.